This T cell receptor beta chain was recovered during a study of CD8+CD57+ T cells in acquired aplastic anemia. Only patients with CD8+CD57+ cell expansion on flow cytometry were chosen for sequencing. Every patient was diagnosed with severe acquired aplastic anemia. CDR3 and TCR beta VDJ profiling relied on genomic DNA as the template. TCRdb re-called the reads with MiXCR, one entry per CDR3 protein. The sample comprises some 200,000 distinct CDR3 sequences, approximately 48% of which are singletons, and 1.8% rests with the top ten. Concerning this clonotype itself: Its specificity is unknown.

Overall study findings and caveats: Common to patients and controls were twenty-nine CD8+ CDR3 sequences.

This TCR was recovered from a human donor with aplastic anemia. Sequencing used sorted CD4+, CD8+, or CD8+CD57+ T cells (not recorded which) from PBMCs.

The CDR3: CASSSGALGETQYF. The CDR3 DNA follows: TGTGCCAGCAGTAGTGGGGCCTTAGGAGAGACCCAGTACTTC. The chain couples TRBV25-1 to TRBJ2-5, with TRBD1 as a possible D gene (5 bases). V lost 5 bases and J lost 4, with 14 bases in between. CDR1 is MGHDK, CDR2 SYGVNS, per germline. The CDR3 totals 14 residues.